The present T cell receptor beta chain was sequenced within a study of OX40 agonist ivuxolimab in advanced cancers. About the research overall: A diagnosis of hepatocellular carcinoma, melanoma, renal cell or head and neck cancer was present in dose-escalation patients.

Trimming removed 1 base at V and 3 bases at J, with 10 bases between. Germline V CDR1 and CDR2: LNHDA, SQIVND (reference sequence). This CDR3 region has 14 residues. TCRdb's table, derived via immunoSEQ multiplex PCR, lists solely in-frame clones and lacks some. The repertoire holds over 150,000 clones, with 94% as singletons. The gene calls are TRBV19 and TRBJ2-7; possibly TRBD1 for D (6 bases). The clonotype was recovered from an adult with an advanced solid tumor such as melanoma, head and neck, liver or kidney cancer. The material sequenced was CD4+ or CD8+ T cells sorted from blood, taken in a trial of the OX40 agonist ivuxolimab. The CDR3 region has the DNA TGTGCCAGTAGTATAGGTGGACAGCTCTACGAGCAGTACTTC. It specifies CASSIGGQLYEQYF. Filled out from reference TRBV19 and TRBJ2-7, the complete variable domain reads DGGITQSPKYLFRKEGQNVTLSCEQNLNHDAMYWYRQDPGQGLRLIYYSQIVNDFQKGDIAEGYSVSREKKESFPLTVTSAQKNPTAFYLCASSIGGQLYEQYFGPGTRLTVT.